This TCR beta chain was retrieved from a study of T cells in Graves' hyperthyroidism and ophthalmopathy. This clonotype was detected ten times or more. Germline-derived CDR1 and CDR2 are MDHEN and SYDVKM. The CDR3 is 14 amino acids. V lost 3 bases and J lost 6, with 15 bases in between. The CDR3 regions of TCR beta were amplified from RNA transcripts. HTBI primers were the set used in a first-round RT-PCR of the TCR CDR3. TCRdb processed the multiplex PCR reads anew with MiXCR; each CDR3 protein has one entry. The sample contains more than 350,000 distinct CDR3 sequences, about 15% of which appear only once.

This sequence was found in a woman aged 25 to 39 with Graves' hyperthyroidism. V gene TRBV28 combines with J gene TRBJ2-7, with D possibly being TRBD2 (7 bases). Sequenced input: blood. In DNA, the CDR3 is TGTGCCAGCAGTTTTTTGGCGGGGGCTGGCGAGCAGTACTTC. Translated: CASSFLAGAGEQYF.